These 2 T cell receptor beta chains were sequenced from one sample in a study of cytomegalovirus exposure and HLA in healthy donors (dated by TCRdb to 2016 to 2017). Receptors were amplified or captured by the immunoSEQ multiplex PCR assay. For the multiplex PCR, a mixture combining 60 forward primers for TCR Vbeta segments and 13 reverse primers for TCR Jbeta segments was used. The immuneACCESS repertoire file appears here via TCRdb, limited to in-frame rearrangements. These files lack a portion of the clones; in checked studies, under half of the deficit traces to unresolved V genes, and the cause of the others is not known. The sample yields some 190,000 clones; more than 75% were counted once. The ten biggest clones cover more than 1.5% of the sample. Sequenced sample: PBMCs. Source of these receptors: a man aged 35-49 years in good health and CMV-seronegative.

The chain carries TRBV15 and TRBJ1-1, with D perhaps TRBD1 (5 bases). Deletions cut 3 bases from V and 2 bases from J, with 19 bases between. CDR1 and CDR2 from the germline V gene are LNHNV and YYDKDF (reference sequence). The CDR3 runs 17 residues. CDR3 region: CATSRVLTRGRNTEAFF. In DNA form, the CDR3 reads TGTGCCACCAGCAGGGTACTAACGCGGGGGAGAAACACTGAAGCTTTCTTT.

This rearrangement joins TRBV4-1 to TRBJ2-2, with D possibly being TRBD1 (5 bases). The CDR3 runs to 14 residues. Deletions cut 0 bases from V and 6 bases from J, with 8 bases between. Germline CDR1 is MGHRA and CDR2 is YSYEKL. The CDR3 DNA is TGCGCCAGCAGCCAAGATGGGGCGGCCGGGGAGCTGTTTTTT. Its protein is CASSQDGAAGELFF.